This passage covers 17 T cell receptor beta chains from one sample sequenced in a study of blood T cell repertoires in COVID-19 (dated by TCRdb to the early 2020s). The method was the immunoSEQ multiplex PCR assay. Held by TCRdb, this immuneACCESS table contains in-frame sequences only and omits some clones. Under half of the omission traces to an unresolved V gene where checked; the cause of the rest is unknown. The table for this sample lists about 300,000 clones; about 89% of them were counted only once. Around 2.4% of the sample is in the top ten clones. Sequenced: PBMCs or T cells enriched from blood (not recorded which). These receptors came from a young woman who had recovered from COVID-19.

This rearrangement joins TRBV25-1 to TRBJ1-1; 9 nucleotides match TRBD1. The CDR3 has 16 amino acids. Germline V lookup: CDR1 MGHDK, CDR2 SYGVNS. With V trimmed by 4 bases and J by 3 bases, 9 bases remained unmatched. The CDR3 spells CASSARDRESDTEAFF. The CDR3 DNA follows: TGTGCCAGCAGTGCCCGGGACAGGGAATCCGACACTGAAGCTTTCTTT.

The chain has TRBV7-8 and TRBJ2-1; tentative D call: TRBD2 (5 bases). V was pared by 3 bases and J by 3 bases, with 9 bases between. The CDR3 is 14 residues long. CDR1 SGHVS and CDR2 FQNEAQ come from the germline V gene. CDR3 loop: CASSFTRRYNEQFF. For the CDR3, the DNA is TGTGCCAGCAGCTTTACTAGACGCTACAATGAGCAGTTCTTC.

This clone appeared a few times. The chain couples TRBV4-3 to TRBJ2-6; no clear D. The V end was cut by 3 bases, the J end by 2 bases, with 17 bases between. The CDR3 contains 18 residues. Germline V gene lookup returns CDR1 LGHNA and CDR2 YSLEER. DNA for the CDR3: TGCGCCAGCAGCCAGTCTCTAGTTGTTCTGGCTGGGGCCAACGTCCTGACTTTC. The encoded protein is CASSQSLVVLAGANVLTF.

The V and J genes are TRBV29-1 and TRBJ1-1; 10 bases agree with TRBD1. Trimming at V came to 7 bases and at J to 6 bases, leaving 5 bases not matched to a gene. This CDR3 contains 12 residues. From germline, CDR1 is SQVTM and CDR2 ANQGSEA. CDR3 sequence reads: CSAGTGVAEAFF. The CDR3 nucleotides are TGCAGCGCGGGGACAGGGGTCGCTGAAGCTTTCTTT.

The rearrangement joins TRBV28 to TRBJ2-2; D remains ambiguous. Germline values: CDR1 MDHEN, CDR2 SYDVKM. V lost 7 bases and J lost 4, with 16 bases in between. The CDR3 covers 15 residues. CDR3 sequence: CASTKREDFTGELFF. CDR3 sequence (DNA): TGTGCCAGCACTAAAAGAGAGGATTTCACCGGGGAGCTGTTTTTT.

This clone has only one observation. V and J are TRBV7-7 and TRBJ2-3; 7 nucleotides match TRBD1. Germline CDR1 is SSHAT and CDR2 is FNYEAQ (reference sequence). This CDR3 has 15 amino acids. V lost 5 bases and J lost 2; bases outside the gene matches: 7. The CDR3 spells CASSPDREVTDTQYF. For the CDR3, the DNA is TGTGCCAGCAGCCCTGACAGGGAAGTCACAGATACGCAGTATTTT.

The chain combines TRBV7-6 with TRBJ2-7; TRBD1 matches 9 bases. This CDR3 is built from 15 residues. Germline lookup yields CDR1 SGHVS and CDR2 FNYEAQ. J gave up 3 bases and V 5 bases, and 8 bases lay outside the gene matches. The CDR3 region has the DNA TGTGCCAGCAGCGACACCGGGACAGGGAACTACGAGCAGTACTTC. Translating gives CASSDTGTGNYEQYF.

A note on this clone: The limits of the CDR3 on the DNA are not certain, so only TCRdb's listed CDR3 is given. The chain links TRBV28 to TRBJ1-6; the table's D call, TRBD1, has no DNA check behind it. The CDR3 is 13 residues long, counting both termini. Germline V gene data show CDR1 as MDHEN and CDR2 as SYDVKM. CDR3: CASSFRARVALHF.

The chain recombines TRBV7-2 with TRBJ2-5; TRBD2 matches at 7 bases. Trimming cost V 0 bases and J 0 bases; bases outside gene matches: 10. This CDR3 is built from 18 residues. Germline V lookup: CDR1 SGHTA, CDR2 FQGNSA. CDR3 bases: TGTGCCAGCAGCTTAGCACAGCGGGGTACACCATACCAAGAGACCCAGTACTTC. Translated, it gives CASSLAQRGTPYQETQYF.

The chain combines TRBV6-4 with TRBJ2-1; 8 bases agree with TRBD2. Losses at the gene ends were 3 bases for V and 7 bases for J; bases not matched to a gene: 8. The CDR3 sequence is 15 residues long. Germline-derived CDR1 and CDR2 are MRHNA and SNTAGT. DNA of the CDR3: TGTGCCAGCAGTGAAGGAAGCGGGAGTTTTAATGAGCAGTTCTTC. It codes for CASSEGSGSFNEQFF.

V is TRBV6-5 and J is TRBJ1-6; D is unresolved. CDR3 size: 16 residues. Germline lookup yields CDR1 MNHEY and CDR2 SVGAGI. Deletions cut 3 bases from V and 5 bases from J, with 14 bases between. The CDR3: CASSYSARLHNSPLHF. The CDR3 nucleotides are TGTGCCAGCAGTTATTCGGCGAGACTCCATAATTCACCCCTCCACTTT.

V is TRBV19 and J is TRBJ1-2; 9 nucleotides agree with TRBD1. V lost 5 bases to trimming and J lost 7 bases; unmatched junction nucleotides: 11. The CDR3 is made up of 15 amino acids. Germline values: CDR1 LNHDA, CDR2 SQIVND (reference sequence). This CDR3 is CASSSRDREIGGYTF. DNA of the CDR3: TGTGCCAGTAGTTCTCGGGACAGGGAGATAGGTGGCTACACCTTC. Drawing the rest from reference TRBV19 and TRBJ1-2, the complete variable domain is DGGITQSPKYLFRKEGQNVTLSCEQNLNHDAMYWYRQDPGQGLRLIYYSQIVNDFQKGDIAEGYSVSREKKESFPLTVTSAQKNPTAFYLCASSSRDREIGGYTFGSGTRLTVV.

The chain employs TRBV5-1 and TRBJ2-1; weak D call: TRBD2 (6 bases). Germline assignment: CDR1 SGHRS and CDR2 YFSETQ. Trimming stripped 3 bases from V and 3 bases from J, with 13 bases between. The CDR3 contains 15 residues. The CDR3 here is CASSSKRVNYNEQFF. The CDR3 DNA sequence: TGCGCCAGCAGCTCCAAGCGGGTGAACTACAATGAGCAGTTCTTC.

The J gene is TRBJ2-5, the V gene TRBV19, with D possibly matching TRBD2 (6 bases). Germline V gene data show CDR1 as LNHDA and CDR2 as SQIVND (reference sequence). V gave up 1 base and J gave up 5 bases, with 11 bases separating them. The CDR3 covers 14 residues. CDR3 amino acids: CASSIGGDAETQYF. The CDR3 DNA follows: TGTGCCAGTAGTATAGGGGGGGACGCGGAGACCCAGTACTTC.

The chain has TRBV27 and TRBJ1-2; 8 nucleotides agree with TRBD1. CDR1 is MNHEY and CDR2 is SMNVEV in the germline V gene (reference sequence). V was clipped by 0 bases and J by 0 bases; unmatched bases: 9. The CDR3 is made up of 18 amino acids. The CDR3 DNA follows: TGTGCCAGCAGTTTATCGCCGTCCAGGGGGCTGTCTAACTATGGCTACACCTTC. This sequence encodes CASSLSPSRGLSNYGYTF.

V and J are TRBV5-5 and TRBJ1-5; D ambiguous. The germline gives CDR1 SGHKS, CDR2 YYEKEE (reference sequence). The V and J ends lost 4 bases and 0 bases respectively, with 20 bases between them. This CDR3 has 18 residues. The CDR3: CASSRTEIQRYSNQPQHF. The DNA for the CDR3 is TGTGCCAGCAGCCGAACCGAAATCCAGCGGTATAGCAATCAGCCCCAGCATTTT. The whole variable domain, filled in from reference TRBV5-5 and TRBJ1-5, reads DAGVTQSPTHLIKTRGQQVTLRCSPISGHKSVSWYQQVLGQGPQFIFQYYEKEERGRGNFPDRFSARQFPNYSSELNVNALLLGDSALYLCASSRTEIQRYSNQPQHFGDGTRLSIL.

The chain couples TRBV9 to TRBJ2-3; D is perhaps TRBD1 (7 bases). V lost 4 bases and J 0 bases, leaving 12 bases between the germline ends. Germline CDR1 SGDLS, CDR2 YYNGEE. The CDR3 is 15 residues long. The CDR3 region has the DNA TGTGCCAGCAGCCTCGGAGGGGGCAGCACAGATACGCAGTATTTT. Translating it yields CASSLGGGSTDTQYF.